A single sample gave rise to the 27 T cell receptor beta chains below, sequenced in a study of Graves' ophthalmopathy and Graves' hyperthyroidism. The TCR beta CDR3 regions underwent amplification from RNA transcripts. An opening RT-PCR round employed HTBI primers and preceded a second-round multiplex PCR. TCRdb ran MiXCR on the multiplex PCR reads and lists one entry per CDR3 protein. The data hold about 16,000 distinct CDR3 sequences, with 45% to 55% observed a single time. The sample was peripheral blood. These receptors all come from a middle-aged woman with stable Graves' hyperthyroidism.

There are many counts of this clonotype. The chain couples TRBV7-3 to TRBJ2-1, with D possibly being TRBD2 (6 bases). Trimming removed 5 bases from V and 4 bases from J, with 12 bases in between. This CDR3 comprises 14 residues. CDR1 SGHTA and CDR2 FQGTGA come from the germline V gene. CDR3 residues: CASSPGDGYNEQFF. The CDR3 DNA follows: TGTGCCAGCAGCCCGGGGGACGGATACAATGAGCAGTTCTTC. Variable domain in full (rest from reference TRBV7-3 and TRBJ2-1): GAGVSQTPSNKVTEKGKYVELRCDPISGHTALYWYRQSLGQGPEFLIYFQGTGAADDSGLPNDRFFAVRPEGSVSTLKIQRTERGDSAVYLCASSPGDGYNEQFFGPGTRLTVL.

The V gene is TRBV20-1, the J gene TRBJ2-5; TRBD2 matches 12 bases. The CDR3 totals 16 residues. J lost 3 bases, V lost 4 bases, and 9 bases had no gene match. CDR1 and CDR2 from the germline V gene are DFQATT and SNEGSKA (reference sequence). The CDR3 here is CSATLRTSGTEETQYF. Here the CDR3 DNA reads TGCAGTGCTACCCTCAGGACTAGCGGGACTGAAGAGACCCAGTACTTC.

This clonotype was counted a few times. The genes are TRBV5-8 and TRBJ2-3; D might be TRBD2 (6 bases). The ends were cut back, 2 bases at V and 1 base at J, with 14 bases in the middle. The germline V gene encodes CDR1 SGHTS and CDR2 YDEGEE. CDR3 size: 16 residues. As DNA, the CDR3 is TGTGCCAGCAGCTTCGACCTGCGGGGTGGCACAGATACGCAGTATTTT. Its translation is CASSFDLRGGTDTQYF.

In the case of this clonotype: This clone may be a read error of a much larger clone one base away. This sequence joins TRBV6-5 and TRBJ2-7; TRBD2 is a possible D gene (6 bases). This CDR3 spans 16 amino acids. The germline gives CDR1 MNHEY, CDR2 SVGAGI. For the CDR3, the DNA is TGTGCCGGCAGTTCGCCATCGTCAAAGCGGGCCTACGAGCAGTACTTC. Its translation: CAGSSPSSKRAYEQYF.

This clonotype was seen at least ten times. The chain uses TRBV29-1 and TRBJ1-4; TRBD1 might be the D (5 bases). The length of the CDR3 is 15 residues. CDR1 is SQVTM, CDR2 ANQGSEA, per germline. Trimming removed 5 bases at V and 4 bases at J, with 17 bases between. CDR3 in amino acids: CSVQSGQSHNEKLFF. CDR3 nucleotide sequence: TGCAGCGTTCAGAGTGGACAATCCCATAATGAAAAACTGTTTTTT.

With regard to this clonotype: This may come from a read error, since a much larger clone is one base off. The chain carries TRBV11-1 and TRBJ1-2; 8 bases match TRBD1. Germline CDR1 is SGHAT and CDR2 is FQDESV (reference sequence). With 5 bases clipped from V and 5 bases from J, the junction kept 10 bases outside the gene matches. This CDR3 spans 15 amino acids. CDR3 protein: CASSVRDRHPYGYTF. The CDR3 bases are TGTGCCAGCAGCGTGCGGGACAGGCATCCTTATGGCTACACCTTC.

This clonotype ranks as medium-sized. This chain connects TRBV7-6 to TRBJ2-6, with D uncertain. V was pared by 1 base and J by 13 bases, with 14 bases between. Germline assignment: CDR1 SGHVS and CDR2 FNYEAQ. The CDR3 loop spans 14 amino acids. The CDR3 region has the DNA TGTGCCAGCAGCTTAGTTCTAGGCTTCGGGGTCCTGACTTTC. Its translation: CASSLVLGFGVLTF.

This clonotype was counted a few times. The rearrangement links TRBV28 to TRBJ1-1; D uncertain. The germline V gene has CDR1 MDHEN and CDR2 SYDVKM. Trimming cost V 2 bases and J 4 bases, with 5 bases left between them. The CDR3 contains 12 residues. The CDR3 sequence: CASSLQATEAFF. The CDR3 DNA sequence: TGTGCCAGCAGTTTACAGGCCACTGAAGCTTTCTTT.

A word on this clonotype: A read error may produce the germline difference seen at one junction end. The rearrangement uses TRBV15 and TRBJ1-1; tentative D call: TRBD1 (6 bases). Looked up from germline, CDR1 is LNHNV and CDR2 is YYDKDF (reference sequence). This CDR3 contains 15 residues. CDR3: CATSSAKGGWTEASF. The DNA of the CDR3 is TGTGCCACCAGCAGTGCGAAGGGGGGCTGGACTGAAGCTTCCTTT.

This clonotype occurred many times. The rearrangement uses TRBV11-2 and TRBJ2-1, with TRBD2 matching 8 bases. With 4 bases clipped from V and 4 bases from J, the junction kept 6 bases outside the gene matches. Germline V gene data show CDR1 as SGHAT and CDR2 as FQNNGV. This CDR3 spans 15 amino acids. The CDR3 here is CASSSLAGQYNEQFF. The CDR3 bases are TGTGCCAGCAGCTCTTTAGCGGGGCAATACAATGAGCAGTTCTTC.

This clonotype occurred many times. The chain has TRBV5-6 and TRBJ2-7; TRBD2 agrees at 9 bases. The CDR3 contains 14 residues. Per the germline V gene, CDR1 is SGHDT and CDR2 is YYEEEE. V dropped 0 bases and J dropped 3; count of bases not matched to a gene: 1. CDR3 nucleotides: TGTGCCAGCAGCTTGGGACTAGCGGTCTACGAGCAGTACTTC. It is translated as CASSLGLAVYEQYF.

This clonotype was detected ten times or more. The gene calls are TRBV6-5 and TRBJ1-2; TRBD1 might be the D (5 bases). Trimming stripped 9 bases from V and 4 bases from J, with 12 bases between. Germline V lookup: CDR1 MNHEY, CDR2 SVGAGI. This CDR3 spans 12 amino acids. CDR3 in amino acids: CASYRQSYGYTF. CDR3 sequence (DNA): TGTGCCAGTTATCGACAGTCCTATGGCTACACCTTC.

V and J are TRBV2 and TRBJ1-1; TRBD1 might be the D (6 bases). The CDR3 totals 15 residues. V was shortened by 6 bases and J by 3 bases, with 17 bases between the two germline ends. The germline CDR1 and CDR2 sequences are SNHLY and FYNNEI. CDR3 nucleotides: TGTGCCAGCAGCCCTACAGGGATTAGGGACACTGAAGCTTTCTTT. Translated, it gives CASSPTGIRDTEAFF.

In this sample, this clonotype turned up many times. The chain recombines TRBV7-9 with TRBJ2-1; 12 bases line up with TRBD2. Trimming removed 4 bases from V and 2 bases from J; junction bases left unmatched: 12. Germline assignment: CDR1 SEHNR and CDR2 FQNEAQ (reference sequence). There are 19 residues in the CDR3. CDR3 in amino acids: CASSSSLAGGYSAYNEQFF. CDR3 bases: TGTGCCAGCAGCTCTAGTCTAGCGGGGGGGTACTCTGCCTACAATGAGCAGTTCTTC.

The chain links TRBV9 to TRBJ2-7; no reliable D call. In germline, CDR1 is SGDLS, CDR2 YYNGEE. V lost 0 bases and J 4 bases, leaving 14 bases between the germline ends. The CDR3 totals 15 residues. DNA for the CDR3: TGTGCCAGCAGCGTAGGTACGGAGACCCCGTACGAGCAGTACTTC. It yields the protein CASSVGTETPYEQYF.

The chain carries TRBV12-3 or TRBV12-4 and TRBJ2-3; the D is unclear. This CDR3 region has 11 residues. The V end was cut by 8 bases, the J end by 3 bases, with 6 bases between. DNA of the CDR3: TGTGCCAGCGGTTCAACAGATACGCAGTATTTT. Protein product: CASGSTDTQYF.

The CDR3 region is CASGLPRTGGPSQQYF. The CDR3 DNA is TGTGCTAGTGGTTTGCCTAGGACAGGGGGCCCTTCCCAGCAGTACTTC. The rearrangement links TRBV12-5 to TRBJ2-7, with TRBD1 identical over 11 bases. Germline values: CDR1 LGHNT, CDR2 FRNRAP. Trimming removed 2 bases from V and 8 bases from J; junction bases left unmatched: 11. This CDR3 comprises 16 residues. The full variable domain, its missing parts supplied by reference TRBV12-5 and TRBJ2-7, is DARVTQTPRHKVTEMGQEVTMRCQPILGHNTVFWYRQTMMQGLELLAYFRNRAPLDDSGMPKDRFSAEMPDATLATLKIQPSEPRDSAVYFCASGLPRTGGPSQQYFGPGTRLTVT.

The table lists this clonotype with many counts. The J gene is TRBJ2-3, the V gene TRBV6-5; TRBD1 matches 7 bases. The length of the CDR3 is 13 residues. Germline V gene sequence: CDR1 MNHEY, CDR2 SVGAGI. V lost 11 bases to trimming and J lost 3 bases; unmatched junction nucleotides: 8. CDR3 DNA sequence: TGTGCCTGTGCGACAGGGTTAACAGATACGCAGTATTTT. Translation: CACATGLTDTQYF.

There are many counts of this clonotype. The chain recombines TRBV2 with TRBJ2-1; a possible D gene is TRBD1 (6 bases). CDR3 length equals 15 residues. Between the trimmed V and J ends, which lost 7 bases and 5 bases, there was a span of 18 bases. Germline V gene sequence: CDR1 SNHLY, CDR2 FYNNEI. The CDR3 sequence: CASKGRFSGDNEQFF. CDR3 nucleotides: TGTGCCAGCAAGGGGAGATTTTCAGGGGACAATGAGCAGTTCTTC.

This chain links TRBV28 with TRBJ2-7; D is tentatively TRBD1 or TRBD2 (6 bases each). Germline V gene data show CDR1 as MDHEN and CDR2 as SYDVKM. This CDR3 has 11 residues. The CDR3 region has the DNA TGTGCGGCGGGGACACAATACGAGCAGTACTTC. Its translation is CAAGTQYEQYF. The whole variable domain, filled in from reference TRBV28 and TRBJ2-7, reads DVKVTQSSRYLVKRTGEKVFLECVQDMDHENMFWYRQDPGLGLRLIYFSYDVKMKEKGDIPEGYSVSREKKERFSLILESASTNQTSMYLCAAGTQYEQYFGPGTRLTVT.

A few counts support this clonotype. The V and J genes are TRBV3-1 and TRBJ2-6; D remains unclear. Trimming removed 4 bases at V and 0 bases at J, with 7 bases between. Germline V CDR1 and CDR2: LGHDT, YNNKEL (reference sequence). The CDR3 consists of 15 residues. CDR3 bases: TGTGCCAGCAGCCCCTACAGCTCTGGGGCCAACGTCCTGACTTTC. Translated, it gives CASSPYSSGANVLTF.

The CDR3 DNA sequence: TGTGCCAGTAGTACCCGTAACCCCGGAAAGGGACGCACAGATACGCAGTATTTT. Residues: CASSTRNPGKGRTDTQYF. The chain employs TRBV19 and TRBJ2-3; either TRBD1 or TRBD2 may fit D (5 bases each). CDR1 and CDR2 from the germline V gene are LNHDA and SQIVND (reference sequence). V was pared by 4 bases and J by 1 base, with 21 bases between. CDR3 length equals 18 residues.

This clonotype was detected a few times. V is TRBV20-1 and J is TRBJ2-1, with 12 bases aligning to TRBD2. This CDR3 contains 16 residues. J was trimmed by 2 bases and V by 1 base; bases with no gene match: 3. CDR1 and CDR2 (germline): DFQATT, SNEGSKA (reference sequence). The CDR3 DNA sequence: TGCAGTGCTAGAGTGACTAGCGGGGGCCCCTACAATGAGCAGTTCTTC. Protein sequence: CSARVTSGGPYNEQFF.

This clonotype showed up just a few times. This sequence joins TRBV24-1 and TRBJ2-2, with D uncertain. This CDR3 has 15 residues. Germline V lookup: CDR1 KGHDR, CDR2 SFDVKD. V lost 3 bases, J lost 3 bases, and 10 bases lay in between. CDR3 region: CATSDDRIYTGELFF. The CDR3 nucleotides read TGTGCCACCAGTGATGACCGGATCTACACCGGGGAGCTGTTTTTT.

This rearrangement joins TRBV6-2 or TRBV6-3 to TRBJ2-3; D remains unclear. The CDR3 extends over 13 amino acids. Trimming removed 6 bases at V and 3 bases at J, with 10 bases between. CDR1 and CDR2 from the germline V gene are MNHEY and SVGEGT. The CDR3 reads CASSPVPTDTQYF. The CDR3 bases are TGTGCCAGCAGCCCCGTTCCTACAGATACGCAGTATTTT.

The chain joins TRBV18 to TRBJ2-7; 9 bases match TRBD1. The V and J ends lost 6 bases and 5 bases, in that order; junction bases with no gene match: 8. The CDR3 loop spans 14 amino acids. Germline CDR1 and CDR2: KGHSH and LQKENI. The CDR3: CASSHRDRDNEQYF. The CDR3 nucleotides are TGTGCCAGCTCTCACCGGGACAGGGACAACGAGCAGTACTTC.

The gene calls are TRBV29-1 and TRBJ2-1; D perhaps matches TRBD1 (5 bases). The V gene's germline CDR1 is SQVTM and CDR2 ANQGSEA. This CDR3 contains 13 residues. V was clipped by 3 bases and J by 0 bases, with 6 bases between them. The CDR3 spells CSVEGLSYNEQFF. The CDR3 nucleotides read TGCAGCGTTGAGGGGCTCTCCTACAATGAGCAGTTCTTC.